The T cell receptor (beta chain) described here comes from a study of CD4 T cell repertoires in COVID-19. Across the study: CFSE-low cells expanded 10 days with IL-2, then restimulated with other coronavirus spikes.

On this clone: As yet, its antigen is unknown.

Findings and caveats of the study: Between roughly 6 and 25% of SARS-CoV-2 clonotypes also appeared in SARS-CoV and/or HKU1 spike cultures.

Donors had recovered from mild-to-severe COVID-19. The memory T cells were sequenced right after ex vivo isolation, without culture. The table came from immunoSEQ multiplex PCR; TCRdb's copy has only in-frame clones and leaves some out. Seen here are some 80,000 clones, 83% observed once, and the top ten hold around 0.59%. The CDR3 length is 16 residues. Losses at the gene ends were 0 bases for V and 3 bases for J; bases not matched to a gene: 3. The germline V gene encodes CDR1 SGHRS and CDR2 YFSETQ. J is TRBJ2-6 and V is TRBV5-1; 7 bases are shared with TRBD1. This sample comprised CD4+ T cells from peripheral blood, obtained after recovery from COVID-19. The clonotype was recovered from a human donor who had COVID-19. In DNA, the CDR3 is TGCGCCAGCAGCTTGGGACAGGGTGGTGGGGCCAACGTCCTGACTTTC. Translated: CASSLGQGGGANVLTF.